This record looks at one T cell receptor (beta chain) sequence and its context. One entry per CDR3 protein, called by TCRdb with MiXCR from the PCR reads. The table lists 23,000 or so distinct CDR3 sequences, about two fifths of them singletons. The CDR3 loop spans 17 amino acids. Germline CDR1 and CDR2: DFQATT and SNEGSKA (reference sequence). These data originate in a study of tumor-infiltrating lymphocytes in oesophageal squamous cell carcinoma. The chain combines TRBV20-1 with TRBJ2-6; 7 bases map to TRBD1. The clonotype originates from a male donor with esophageal squamous cell carcinoma. The sample taken for sequencing was esophageal tumor tissue. The DNA of the CDR3 is TGCAGCGGGACAAAAGGGGGCGCAGGATCTGGGGCCAACGTCCTGACTTTC. Protein product: CSGTKGGAGSGANVLTF.